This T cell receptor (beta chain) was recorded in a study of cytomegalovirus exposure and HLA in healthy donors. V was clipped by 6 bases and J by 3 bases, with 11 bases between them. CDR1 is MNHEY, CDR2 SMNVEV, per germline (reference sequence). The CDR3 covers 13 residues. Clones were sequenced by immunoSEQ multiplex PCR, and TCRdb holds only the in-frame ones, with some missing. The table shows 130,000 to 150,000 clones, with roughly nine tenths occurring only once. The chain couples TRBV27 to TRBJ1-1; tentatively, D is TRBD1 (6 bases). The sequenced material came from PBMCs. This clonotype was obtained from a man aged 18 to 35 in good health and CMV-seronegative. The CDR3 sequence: CASRQQGYTEAFF. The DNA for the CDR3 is TGTGCCAGCAGGCAACAGGGCTACACTGAAGCTTTCTTT.